This entry describes one T cell receptor (beta chain). Its antigen is unidentified. Trimming cost V 3 bases and J 6 bases, with 20 bases left between them. Germline CDR1 is SGHKS and CDR2 is YYEKEE (reference sequence). This CDR3 spans 16 amino acids. The entry originates in a study of T cell responses to AZD1222 COVID-19 vaccine. Study-wide results and limits: Within unmutated variant regions lay the reported targets of nearly half of spike-specific TCRs. Spike-specific TCR breadth rose after two AZD1222 doses, and depth rose as well.

The repertoire was sequenced with immunoSEQ multiplex PCR; TCRdb's copy has only in-frame clones and lacks some. Of more than 150,000 clones in the sample, roughly 90% were seen once. Sequences were derived from peripheral blood, sampled 28 days after the second AZD1222 dose. The chain combines TRBV5-5 with TRBJ2-3; D is perhaps TRBD2 (6 bases). The source of this sequence is an adult who received the AZD1222 COVID-19 vaccine. CDR3 in DNA: TGTGCCAGCAGCTCCCGCCGGGGCGGGGCCGCCGATACGCAGTATTTT. Amino acid sequence: CASSSRRGGAADTQYF.